Reported below is one T cell receptor beta chain. The antigen is unknown. After removal of 1 base from V and 6 bases from J, the junction contained 6 bases not matched to a gene. Germline V gene sequence: CDR1 SGHTA, CDR2 FQGNSA. The CDR3 is made up of 15 amino acids. The sample belongs to a study of shared clonotypes between healthy human individuals. Study-wide background: CD8 memory received one plate per donor, CD8 naive two, CD4 memory three and CD4 naive three.

Notes on the study in general: The expectation was that sequencing depth would affect clonotype sharing among donors.

Caucasian adults living in Nashville, Tennessee, provided all samples. Each cell subset's genomic DNA was divided evenly among several immunoSEQ plates. TCRdb keeps only in-frame clones here, not all; method: immunoSEQ multiplex PCR. The profile covers over a million clones, with approximately 98% appearing a single time and approximately 0.45% taken by the ten largest. This receptor was taken from a man aged 30 to 39 in good health. The sample consisted of naive CD4+ T cells sorted from blood. Noted subset: CD45RA+ positively selected. The chain carries TRBV7-2 and TRBJ1-5; 7 bases are shared with TRBD1. The CDR3 sequence is CASSLGVAGGQPQHF. CDR3 sequence (DNA): TGTGCCAGCAGCTTAGGTGTGGCAGGGGGTCAGCCCCAGCATTTT.